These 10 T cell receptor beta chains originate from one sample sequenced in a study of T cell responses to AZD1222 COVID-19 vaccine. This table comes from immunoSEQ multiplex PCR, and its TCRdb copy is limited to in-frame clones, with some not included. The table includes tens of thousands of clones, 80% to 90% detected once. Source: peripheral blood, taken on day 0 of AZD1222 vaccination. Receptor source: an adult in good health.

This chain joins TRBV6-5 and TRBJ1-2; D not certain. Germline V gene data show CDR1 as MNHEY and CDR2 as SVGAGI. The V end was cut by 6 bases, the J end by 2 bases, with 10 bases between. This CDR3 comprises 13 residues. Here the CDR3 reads CASRPDGNYGYTF. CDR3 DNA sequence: TGTGCCAGCAGGCCCGACGGGAACTATGGCTACACCTTC.

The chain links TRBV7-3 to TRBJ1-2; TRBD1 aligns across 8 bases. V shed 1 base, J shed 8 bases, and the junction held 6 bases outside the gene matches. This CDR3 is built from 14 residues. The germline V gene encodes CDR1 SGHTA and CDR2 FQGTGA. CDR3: CASSLIGQGGGYTF. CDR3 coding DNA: TGTGCCAGCAGCTTAATTGGACAGGGCGGCGGCTACACCTTC. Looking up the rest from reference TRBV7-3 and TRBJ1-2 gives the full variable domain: GAGVSQTPSNKVTEKGKYVELRCDPISGHTALYWYRQSLGQGPEFLIYFQGTGAADDSGLPNDRFFAVRPEGSVSTLKIQRTERGDSAVYLCASSLIGQGGGYTFGSGTRLTVV.

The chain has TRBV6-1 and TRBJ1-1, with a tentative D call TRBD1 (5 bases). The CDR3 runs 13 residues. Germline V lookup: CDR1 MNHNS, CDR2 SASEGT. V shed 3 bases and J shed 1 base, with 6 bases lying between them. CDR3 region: CASSEGENTEAFF. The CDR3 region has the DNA TGTGCCAGCAGTGAGGGGGAGAACACTGAAGCTTTCTTT.

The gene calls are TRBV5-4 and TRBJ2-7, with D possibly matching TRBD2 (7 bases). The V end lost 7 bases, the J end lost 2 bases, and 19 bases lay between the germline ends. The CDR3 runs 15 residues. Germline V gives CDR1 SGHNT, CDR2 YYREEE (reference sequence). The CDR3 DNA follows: TGTGCCAGCCAAGTAAAGGGGGGGGCTCCCTACGAGCAGTACTTC. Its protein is CASQVKGGAPYEQYF.

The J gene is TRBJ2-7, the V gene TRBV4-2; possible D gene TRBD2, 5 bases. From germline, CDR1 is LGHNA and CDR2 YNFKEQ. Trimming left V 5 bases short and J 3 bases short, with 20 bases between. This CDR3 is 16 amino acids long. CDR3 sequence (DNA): TGTGCCAGCAGCTCAAGTGCGGGCGGAAGGGACTACGAGCAGTACTTC. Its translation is CASSSSAGGRDYEQYF.

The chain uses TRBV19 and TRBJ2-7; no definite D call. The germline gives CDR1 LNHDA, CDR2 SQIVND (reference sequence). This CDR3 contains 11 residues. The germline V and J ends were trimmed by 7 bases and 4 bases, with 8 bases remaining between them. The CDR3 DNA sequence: TGTGCCAGTACGTATGGTTACGAGCAGTACTTC. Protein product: CASTYGYEQYF. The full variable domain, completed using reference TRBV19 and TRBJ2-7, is DGGITQSPKYLFRKEGQNVTLSCEQNLNHDAMYWYRQDPGQGLRLIYYSQIVNDFQKGDIAEGYSVSREKKESFPLTVTSAQKNPTAFYLCASTYGYEQYFGPGTRLTVT.

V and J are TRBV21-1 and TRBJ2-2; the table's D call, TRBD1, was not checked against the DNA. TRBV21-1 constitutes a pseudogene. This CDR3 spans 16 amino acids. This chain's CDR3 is CASSSRTGKNTGELFF. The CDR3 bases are TGTGCCAGCAGCTCCCGGACAGGAAAGAACACCGGGGAGCTGTTTTTT.

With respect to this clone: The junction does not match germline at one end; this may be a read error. CDR3 coding DNA: TGTGCCAGCAGCTTAGACGGGGAAGGGGTGGTACATTTT. Translating gives CASSLDGEGVVHF. This chain links TRBV7-8 with TRBJ1-3, with a possible D match to TRBD1 (5 bases). The CDR3 contains 13 residues. Germline values: CDR1 SGHVS, CDR2 FQNEAQ.

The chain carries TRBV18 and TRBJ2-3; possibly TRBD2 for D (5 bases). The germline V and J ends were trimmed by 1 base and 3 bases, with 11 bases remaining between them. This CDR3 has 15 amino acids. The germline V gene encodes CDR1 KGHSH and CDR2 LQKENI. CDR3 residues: CASSPRTGVTDTQYF. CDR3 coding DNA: TGTGCCAGCTCACCACGGACTGGAGTTACAGATACGCAGTATTTT. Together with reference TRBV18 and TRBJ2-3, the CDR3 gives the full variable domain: NAGVMQNPRHLVRRRGQEARLRCSPMKGHSHVYWYRQLPEEGLKFMVYLQKENIIDESGMPKERFSAEFPKEGPSILRIQQVVRGDSAAYFCASSPRTGVTDTQYFGPGTRLTVL.

CDR3 DNA: TGTGCCAGCAGCTACCGGACCCAACGAAACGAAAAACTGTTTTTT. Translated, it gives CASSYRTQRNEKLFF. V usage is TRBV6-6 and J usage is TRBJ1-4, with D unclear. This CDR3 has 15 residues. Germline V gene sequence: CDR1 MNHNY, CDR2 SVGAGI (reference sequence). V dropped 6 bases and J dropped 8 bases, with 19 bases sitting between them.